A selection of T cell receptor beta chains follows, all from one sample in a study of shared clonotypes between healthy human individuals. Here immunoSEQ multiplex PCR was the method, and the copy in TCRdb shows in-frame clones only, minus some. The data hold about 1 million clones, with approximately 76% observed a single time. Sequenced: memory CD4+ T cells sorted from blood. Receptor source: a man between 18 and 29 years old in good health. CDR3s include the opening cysteine and the closing phenylalanine or tryptophan. The order of the fields is D gene, J gene, V gene, clone size, CDR3 DNA, CDR3 protein. The D gene is left open where the match is weak. Rows give clone size only sometimes, using once, few, many, or a class for an expanded clone.

>NA|TRBJ2-7|TRBV28|NA
TGTGCCAGCAGCCTACAGGCCCCCTACGAGCAGTACTTC
CASSLQAPYEQYF
>TRBD2|TRBJ2-4|TRBV2|NA
TGTGCCAGCACATCGGGACTAGCGGGGGACTTTCAGTACTTC
CASTSGLAGDFQYF
>NA|TRBJ1-1|TRBV19|NA
TGTGCCAGTTTCGATCTCCGGAACACTGAAGCTTTCTTT
CASFDLRNTEAFF
>NA|TRBJ2-5|TRBV7-9|NA
TGTGCCAGCAGCTTAGCGTCGGGCACAGGCGAGACCCAGTACTTC
CASSLASGTGETQYF
>NA|TRBJ1-2|TRBV30|NA
TGTGCCTGGAGGGCCCCCAGGGTGGGTGGCTACACCTTC
CAWRAPRVGGYTF
>NA|TRBJ1-1|TRBV25-1|few
TGTGCCAGCAGTGAATCCCCGAACACTGAAGCTTTCTTT
CASSESPNTEAFF
>NA|TRBJ2-7|TRBV6-5|NA
TGTGCCAGCAGTCCCGGGACGAAGTACGAGCAGTACTTC
CASSPGTKYEQYF
>NA|TRBJ2-3|TRBV27|few
TGTGCCAGCAGTTTTTCCACAGATACGCAGTATTTT
CASSFSTDTQYF
>NA|TRBJ1-6|TRBV5-1|NA
TGCGCCAGCAGCCTGGCCGGACGGAATTCACCCCTCCACTTT
CASSLAGRNSPLHF
>NA|TRBJ2-7|TRBV5-1|once
TGCGCCAGCAGCTTGGTTGATGGGGGGAGCGAGCAGTACTTC
CASSLVDGGSEQYF
>NA|TRBJ2-1|TRBV11-2|NA
TGTGCCAGCAGCCCAATCCGTGGGAGTGAGCAGTTCTTC
CASSPIRGSEQFF
>TRBD1|TRBJ1-4|TRBV27|NA
TGTGCCAGCAGTCTTGACAGGGGAGGGGGTGAAAAACTGTTTTTT
CASSLDRGGGEKLFF
>NA|TRBJ2-7|TRBV13|NA
TGTGCCAGCAGCTTACAGCCAAACTACGAGCAGTACTTC
CASSLQPNYEQYF
>NA|TRBJ2-3|TRBV18|NA
TGTGCCAGCTCACCCTCGCCAAGCACAGATACGCAGTATTTT
CASSPSPSTDTQYF
>NA|TRBJ2-5|TRBV18|NA
TGTGCCAGCTCACCATCCGGACTGGTGGGTGGAGAGACCCAGTACTTC
CASSPSGLVGGETQYF
>TRBD2|TRBJ2-7|TRBV7-2|NA
TGTGCCAGCAGCTTAGCGTGGGGGGGACTAGCGACCTCCTACGAGCAGTACTTC
CASSLAWGGLATSYEQYF
>NA|TRBJ2-1|TRBV5-8|NA
TGTGCCAGCAGCTTGGGGACCCGGGGCAATGAGCAGTTCTTC
CASSLGTRGNEQFF
>TRBD1|TRBJ1-6|TRBV7-9|NA
TGTGCCAGCAGCTTCGCCGGGACAGCCCCTTCACCCCTCCACTTT
CASSFAGTAPSPLHF